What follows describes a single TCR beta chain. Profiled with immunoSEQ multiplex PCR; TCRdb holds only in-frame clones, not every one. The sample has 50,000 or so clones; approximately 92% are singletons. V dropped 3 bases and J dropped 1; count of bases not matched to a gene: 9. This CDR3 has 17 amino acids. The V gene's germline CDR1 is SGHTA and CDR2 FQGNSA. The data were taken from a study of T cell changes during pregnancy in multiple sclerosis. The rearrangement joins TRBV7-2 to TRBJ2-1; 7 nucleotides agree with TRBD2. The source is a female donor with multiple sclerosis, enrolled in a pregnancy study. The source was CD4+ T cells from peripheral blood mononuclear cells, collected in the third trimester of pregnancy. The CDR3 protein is CASSFRSGATSYNEQFF. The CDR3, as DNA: TGTGCCAGCAGCTTCCGAAGCGGGGCTACGTCCTACAATGAGCAGTTCTTC.